The clone carrying this T cell receptor (beta chain) showed up many times. The antigen is unknown. TCRdb re-derived calls from the multiplex PCR reads in MiXCR, one entry per CDR3 protein. Of approximately 88,000 distinct CDR3 sequences listed, around 28% were seen once; the top ten hold around 8.1%. The lymph nodes were axillary draining lymph nodes from breast cancer patients. V lost 3 bases to trimming and J lost 2 bases, with 11 bases between them. Germline V lookup: CDR1 MGHDK, CDR2 SYGVNS. The CDR3 contains 14 residues. This entry is derived from a study of breast tumors, draining lymph nodes, adjacent tissues. Findings and limits, study-wide: Tumor TCR diversity was below lymph nodes but above nontumor tissue. Most tumor T cells seemingly derive from lymph node, then expand in tumor. Luminal-like breast cancer showed significantly greater tumor-nontumor repertoire similarity than basal-like breast cancer did.

The TCR was taken from a female donor with breast cancer. Some clones in this sample may be carry-over from other donors' samples. Sample: axillary lymph node tissue. The chain recombines TRBV25-1 with TRBJ2-7; either TRBD1 or TRBD2 may supply D (5 bases each). Written as DNA, the CDR3 is TGTGCCAGCAGTGAGCCGGGACGGACCTACGAGCAGTACTTC. Translating gives CASSEPGRTYEQYF.